Shown below are 5 T cell receptor beta chains from a single sample sequenced in a study of T cells in localized non-small cell lung cancer. TCRdb's table, derived via immunoSEQ multiplex PCR, lists solely in-frame clones and lacks some. The sample carries 40,000 or so clones, around 86% recorded once. The sample in question was peripheral blood, obtained before any cancer treatment. All receptors derive from a man aged 35-69 years with stage I lung adenocarcinoma.

The chain carries TRBV7-2 and TRBJ1-3; maybe TRBD1 (5 bases). CDR3 size: 16 residues. Trimming removed 3 bases at V and 2 bases at J, with 14 bases between. Germline values: CDR1 SGHTA, CDR2 FQGNSA. The CDR3 region is CASSFQGKAAGNTIYF. The CDR3 nucleotides read TGTGCCAGCAGCTTCCAGGGTAAGGCGGCTGGAAACACCATATATTTT.

This chain uses TRBV7-9 with TRBJ1-3; weak D call: TRBD1 (5 bases). The CDR3 consists of 13 residues. Per germline, CDR1 SEHNR and CDR2 FQNEAQ (reference sequence). CDR3 region: CCGHSRPGNTIYF. CDR3 nucleotide sequence: TGTTGCGGACACTCAAGGCCTGGAAACACCATATATTTT.

The chain is built from TRBV4-3 and TRBJ2-1; D might be TRBD2 (6 bases). Germline V lookup: CDR1 LGHNA, CDR2 YSLEER. Trimming cost V 2 bases and J 2 bases, with 13 bases left between them. This CDR3 contains 16 residues. The CDR3: CASSQFPGVAYNEQFF. The CDR3 bases are TGCGCCAGCAGCCAATTCCCGGGAGTGGCCTACAATGAGCAGTTCTTC.

Here the CDR3 reads CASSFSAGVSGANVLTF. The CDR3 DNA is TGTGCCAGCAGCTTTAGTGCAGGCGTCTCTGGGGCCAACGTCCTGACTTTC. V is TRBV11-2 and J is TRBJ2-6; D gene ambiguous. The V and J ends lost 3 bases and 0 bases respectively, with 12 bases between them. This CDR3 is built from 17 residues. Germline CDR1 is SGHAT and CDR2 is FQNNGV.

This clone was observed a few times. The rearrangement links TRBV28 to TRBJ1-2, with a possible D match to TRBD1 (6 bases). V shed 6 bases and J shed 8 bases, with 28 bases lying between them. Germline V lookup: CDR1 MDHEN, CDR2 SYDVKM. The CDR3 has 17 residues. In DNA form, the CDR3 reads TGTGCCAGCAGCTCCCTCGTTGGCGGGCAGGGGCTGAGAGGCTACACCTTC. Protein: CASSSLVGGQGLRGYTF.